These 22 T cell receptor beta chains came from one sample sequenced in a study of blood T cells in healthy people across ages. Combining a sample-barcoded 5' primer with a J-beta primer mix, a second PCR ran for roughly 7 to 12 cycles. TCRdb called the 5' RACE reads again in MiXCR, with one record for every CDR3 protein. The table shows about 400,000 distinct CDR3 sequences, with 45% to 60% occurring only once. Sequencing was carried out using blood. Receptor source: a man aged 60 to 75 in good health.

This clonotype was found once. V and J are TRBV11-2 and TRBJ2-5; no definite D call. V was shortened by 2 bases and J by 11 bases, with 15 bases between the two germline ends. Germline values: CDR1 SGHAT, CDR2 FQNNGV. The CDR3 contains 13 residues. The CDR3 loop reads CASSLTPVNEQYF. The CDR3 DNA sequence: TGTGCCAGCAGCTTAACCCCCGTGAATGAGCAGTACTTC.

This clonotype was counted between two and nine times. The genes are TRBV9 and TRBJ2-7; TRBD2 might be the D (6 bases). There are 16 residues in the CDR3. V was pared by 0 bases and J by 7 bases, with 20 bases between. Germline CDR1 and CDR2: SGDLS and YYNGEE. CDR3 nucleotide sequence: TGTGCCAGCAGCGTAGCTTTCGGCGGGACCCTTAATGAGCAGTACTTC. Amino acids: CASSVAFGGTLNEQYF.

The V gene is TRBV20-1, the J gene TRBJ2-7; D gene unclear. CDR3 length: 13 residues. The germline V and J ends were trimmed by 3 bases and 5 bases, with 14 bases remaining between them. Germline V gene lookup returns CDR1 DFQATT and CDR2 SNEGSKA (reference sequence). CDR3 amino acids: CSASHLSSNEQYF. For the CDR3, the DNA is TGCAGTGCTAGCCATCTAAGCTCTAACGAGCAGTACTTC.

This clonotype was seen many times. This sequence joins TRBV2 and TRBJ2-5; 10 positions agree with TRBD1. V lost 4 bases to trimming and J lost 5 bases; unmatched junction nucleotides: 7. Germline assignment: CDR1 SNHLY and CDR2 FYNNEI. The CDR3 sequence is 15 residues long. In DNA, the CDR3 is TGTGCCAGCAGTGTCGGACAGGGGGGTGGGGAGACCCAGTACTTC. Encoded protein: CASSVGQGGGETQYF.

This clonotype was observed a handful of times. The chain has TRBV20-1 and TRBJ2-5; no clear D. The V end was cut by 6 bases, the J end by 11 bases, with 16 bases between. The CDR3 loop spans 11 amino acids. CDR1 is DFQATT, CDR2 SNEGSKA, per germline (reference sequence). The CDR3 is CSASLSREQYF. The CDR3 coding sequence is TGCAGTGCCTCACTTTCCCGAGAGCAGTACTTC.

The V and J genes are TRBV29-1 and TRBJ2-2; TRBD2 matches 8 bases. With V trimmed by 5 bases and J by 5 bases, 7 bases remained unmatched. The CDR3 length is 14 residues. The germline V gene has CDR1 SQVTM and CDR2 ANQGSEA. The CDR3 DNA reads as TGCAGCGTTATGGCGGGAGGAGGGACCGGGGAGCTGTTTTTT. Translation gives CSVMAGGGTGELFF.

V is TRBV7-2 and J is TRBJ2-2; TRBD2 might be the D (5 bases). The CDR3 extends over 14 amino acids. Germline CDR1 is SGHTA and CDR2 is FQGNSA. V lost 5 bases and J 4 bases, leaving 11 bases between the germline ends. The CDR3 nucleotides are TGTGCCAGCAGCAACGGACGGGGCACCGGGGAGCTGTTTTTT. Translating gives CASSNGRGTGELFF.

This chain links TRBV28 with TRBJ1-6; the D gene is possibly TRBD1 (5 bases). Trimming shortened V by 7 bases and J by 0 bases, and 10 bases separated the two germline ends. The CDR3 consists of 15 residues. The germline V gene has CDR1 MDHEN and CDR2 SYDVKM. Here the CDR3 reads CASMGGSSYNSPLHF. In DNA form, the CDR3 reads TGTGCCAGCATGGGGGGTAGCTCCTATAATTCACCCCTCCACTTT.

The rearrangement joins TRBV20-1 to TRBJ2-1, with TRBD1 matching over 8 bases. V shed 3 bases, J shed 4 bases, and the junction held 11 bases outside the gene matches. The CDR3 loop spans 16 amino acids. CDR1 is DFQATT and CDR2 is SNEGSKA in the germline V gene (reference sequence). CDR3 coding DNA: TGCAGTGCTAGGGGACAGGAGAAAATTTCATACAATGAGCAGTTCTTC. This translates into CSARGQEKISYNEQFF.

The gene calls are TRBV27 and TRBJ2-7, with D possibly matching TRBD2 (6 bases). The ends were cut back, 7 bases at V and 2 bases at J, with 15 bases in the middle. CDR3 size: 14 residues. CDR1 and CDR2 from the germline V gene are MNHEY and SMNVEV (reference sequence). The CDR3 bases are TGTGCCAGCACCGCCCCGGGACTTCCCTACGAGCAGTACTTC. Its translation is CASTAPGLPYEQYF.

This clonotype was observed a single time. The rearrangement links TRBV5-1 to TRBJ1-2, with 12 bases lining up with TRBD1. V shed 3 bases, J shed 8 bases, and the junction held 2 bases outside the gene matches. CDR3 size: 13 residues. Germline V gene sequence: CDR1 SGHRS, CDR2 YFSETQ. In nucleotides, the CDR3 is TGCGCCAGCAGCTGGGACAGGGGGCAGGGCTACACCTTC. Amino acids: CASSWDRGQGYTF.

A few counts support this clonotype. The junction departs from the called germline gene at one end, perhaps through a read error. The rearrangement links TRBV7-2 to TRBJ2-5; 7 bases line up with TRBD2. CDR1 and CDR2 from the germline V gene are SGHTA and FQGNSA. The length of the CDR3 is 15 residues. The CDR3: CARSPRAGAQETQYF. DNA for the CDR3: TGTGCCCGCAGCCCTCGGGCGGGAGCCCAAGAGACCCAGTACTTC.

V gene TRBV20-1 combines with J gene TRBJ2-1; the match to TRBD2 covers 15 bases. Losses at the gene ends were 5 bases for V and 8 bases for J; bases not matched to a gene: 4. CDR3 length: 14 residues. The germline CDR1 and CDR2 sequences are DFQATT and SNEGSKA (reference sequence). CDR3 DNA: TGCAGTGCTCCCCGGACTAGCGGGAGGGATGAGCAGTTCTTC. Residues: CSAPRTSGRDEQFF.

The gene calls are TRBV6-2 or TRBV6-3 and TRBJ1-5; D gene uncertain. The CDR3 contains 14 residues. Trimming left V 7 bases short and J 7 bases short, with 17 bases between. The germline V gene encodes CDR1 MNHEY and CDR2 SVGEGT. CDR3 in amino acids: CASTQRRGSQPQHF. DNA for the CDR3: TGTGCCAGCACCCAACGTCGTGGGAGCCAGCCCCAGCATTTT.

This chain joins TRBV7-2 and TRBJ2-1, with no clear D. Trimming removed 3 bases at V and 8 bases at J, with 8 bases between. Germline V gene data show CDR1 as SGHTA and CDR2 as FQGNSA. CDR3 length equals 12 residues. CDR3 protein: CASSLGFHEQFF. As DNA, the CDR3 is TGTGCCAGCAGCTTGGGGTTCCATGAGCAGTTCTTC. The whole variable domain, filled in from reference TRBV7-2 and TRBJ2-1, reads GAGVSQSPSNKVTEKGKDVELRCDPISGHTALYWYRQSLGQGLEFLIYFQGNSAPDKSGLPSDRFSAERTGGSVSTLTIQRTQQEDSAVYLCASSLGFHEQFFGPGTRLTVL.

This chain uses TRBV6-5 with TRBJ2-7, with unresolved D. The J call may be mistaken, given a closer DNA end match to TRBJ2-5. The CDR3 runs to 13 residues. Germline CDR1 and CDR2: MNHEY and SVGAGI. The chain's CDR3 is CASSKPGGETQYF. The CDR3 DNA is TGTGCCAGCAGTAAGCCGGGTGGGGAGACCCAGTACTTC.

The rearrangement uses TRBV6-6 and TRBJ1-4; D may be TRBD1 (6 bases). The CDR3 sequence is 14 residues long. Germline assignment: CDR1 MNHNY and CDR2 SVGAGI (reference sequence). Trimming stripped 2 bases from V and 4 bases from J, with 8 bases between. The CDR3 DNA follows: TGTGCCAGCAGTTACGGGGGGCATAATGAAAAACTGTTTTTT. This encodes CASSYGGHNEKLFF.

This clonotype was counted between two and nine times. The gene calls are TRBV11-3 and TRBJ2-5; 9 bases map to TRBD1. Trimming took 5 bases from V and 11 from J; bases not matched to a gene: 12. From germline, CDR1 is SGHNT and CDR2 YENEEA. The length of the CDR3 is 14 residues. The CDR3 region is CASSARDRVSEQYF. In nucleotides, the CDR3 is TGTGCCAGCAGCGCCCGGGACAGGGTTTCTGAGCAGTACTTC.

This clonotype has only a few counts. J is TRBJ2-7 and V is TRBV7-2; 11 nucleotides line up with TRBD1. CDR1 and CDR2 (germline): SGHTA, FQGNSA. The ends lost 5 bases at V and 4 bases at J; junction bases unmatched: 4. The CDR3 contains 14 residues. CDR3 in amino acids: CASSARDRGYEQYF. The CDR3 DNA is TGTGCCAGCAGCGCCCGGGACAGGGGGTACGAGCAGTACTTC.

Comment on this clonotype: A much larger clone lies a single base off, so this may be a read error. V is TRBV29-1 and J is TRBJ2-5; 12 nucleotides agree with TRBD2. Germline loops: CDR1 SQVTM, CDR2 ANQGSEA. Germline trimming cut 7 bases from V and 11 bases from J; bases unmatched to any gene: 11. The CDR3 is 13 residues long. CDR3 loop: CSGTSGVYNEQYF. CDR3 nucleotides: TGCAGCGGGACTAGCGGGGTCTACAATGAGCAGTACTTC. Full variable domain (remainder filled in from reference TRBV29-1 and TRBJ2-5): SAVISQKPSRDICQRGTSLTIQCQVDSQVTMMFWYRQQPGQSLTLIATANQGSEATYESGFVIDKFPISRPNLTFSTLTVSNMSPEDSSIYLCSGTSGVYNEQYFGPGTRLLVL.

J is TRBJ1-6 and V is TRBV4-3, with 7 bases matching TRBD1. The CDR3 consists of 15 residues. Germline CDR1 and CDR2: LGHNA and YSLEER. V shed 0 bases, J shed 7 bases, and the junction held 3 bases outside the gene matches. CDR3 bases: TGCGCCAGCAGCCAAGAGAGGGGGCTAAATTCACCCCTCCACTTT. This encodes CASSQERGLNSPLHF.

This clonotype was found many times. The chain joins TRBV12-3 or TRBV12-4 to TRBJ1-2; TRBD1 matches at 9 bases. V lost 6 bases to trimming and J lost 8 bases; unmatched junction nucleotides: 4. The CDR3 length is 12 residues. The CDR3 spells CASRTGGYGYTF. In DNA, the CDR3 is TGTGCCAGCAGGACAGGGGGGTACGGCTACACCTTC.